Shown below are 10 T cell receptor beta chains from a single sample sequenced in a study of T cells in Graves' hyperthyroidism and ophthalmopathy. RNA transcripts gave rise to amplified TCR beta CDR3 regions. TCR CDR3 underwent first-round RT-PCR with the HTBI primer set. In TCRdb, the multiplex PCR reads were re-called with MiXCR into one record per CDR3 protein. The sample has some 300,000 distinct CDR3 sequences, approximately 18% seen once; the top ten hold 35% to 40%. The material sequenced was blood. The origin of the receptors is a man between 45 and 60 years old with Graves' ophthalmopathy.

In this sample, this clonotype turned up a few times. The rearrangement joins TRBV18 to TRBJ1-2; 8 nucleotides match TRBD1. CDR3 length: 15 amino acids. Per the germline V gene, CDR1 is KGHSH and CDR2 is LQKENI. The ends lost 6 bases at V and 6 bases at J; junction bases unmatched: 12. Written as DNA, the CDR3 is TGTGCCAGCTCGAACGACCGGGACAGGTTGCATGGCTACACCTTC. Its protein is CASSNDRDRLHGYTF.

This clonotype was seen at least ten times. The chain combines TRBV12-3 or TRBV12-4 with TRBJ2-1, with a weak D call TRBD2 (6 bases). The CDR3 loop spans 14 amino acids. Trimming stripped 6 bases from V and 3 bases from J, with 12 bases between. The CDR3 DNA reads as TGTGCCAGCAGCGCAACGGGGGTCTACAATGAGCAGTTCTTC. Residues: CASSATGVYNEQFF.

The chain recombines TRBV5-4 with TRBJ2-7; a weak D match, TRBD2 (5 bases). This CDR3 is 13 amino acids long. V was cut by 0 bases and J by 5 bases, with 9 bases left in between. Germline CDR1 reads SGHNT; CDR2 reads YYREEE (reference sequence). The CDR3 DNA sequence: TGTGCCAGCAGCTTGGCCTACGGGGACGAGCAGTACTTC. It yields the protein CASSLAYGDEQYF.

The sample holds many counts of this clonotype. The chain employs TRBV2 and TRBJ2-7; perhaps TRBD2 as D (6 bases). Per germline, CDR1 SNHLY and CDR2 FYNNEI. This CDR3 comprises 13 residues. The V and J ends lost 7 bases and 0 bases respectively, with 10 bases between them. The CDR3, as DNA: TGTGCCAGCACCCTAGCGTACTCCTACGAGCAGTACTTC. Translating it yields CASTLAYSYEQYF.

A word on this clonotype: Sequence at one end of the junction differs from germline and may be a read error. The chain joins TRBV9 to TRBJ2-3, with 13 bases identical to TRBD2. This CDR3 has 15 amino acids. Germline values: CDR1 SGDLS, CDR2 YYNGEE. The CDR3, as DNA: TGTGCCAGCAGCGTCGGGACTAGCGGGATTGATATGCAGTATTTT. Translated: CASSVGTSGIDMQYF.

The rearrangement uses TRBV4-1 and TRBJ2-1, with 16 bases aligning to TRBD2. The ends lost 2 bases at V and 7 bases at J; junction bases unmatched: 8. The germline V gene encodes CDR1 MGHRA and CDR2 YSYEKL. This CDR3 has 18 amino acids. In nucleotides, the CDR3 is TGCGCCAGCAGCCAACTTCCGGGACTAGCGGGAGGGCAAAATGAGCAGTTCTTC. Its translation is CASSQLPGLAGGQNEQFF.

This clonotype was counted at least ten times. This chain connects TRBV12-3 or TRBV12-4 to TRBJ1-2; 8 positions match TRBD1. The CDR3 covers 16 residues. After removal of 0 bases from V and 0 bases from J, the junction contained 3 bases not matched to a gene. CDR3 in amino acids: CASSLAGQGSNYGYTF. The CDR3 coding sequence is TGTGCCAGCAGTTTAGCAGGACAGGGTTCTAACTATGGCTACACCTTC.

This clonotype was counted at least ten times. J is TRBJ2-7 and V is TRBV2; D is unresolved. Germline CDR1 SNHLY, CDR2 FYNNEI. V was trimmed by 6 bases and J by 2 bases, leaving 2 bases between them. This CDR3 is built from 10 residues. For the CDR3, the DNA is TGTGCCAGCAGGACCTACGAGCAGTACTTC. Its translation: CASRTYEQYF.

The rearrangement links TRBV6-2 or TRBV6-3 to TRBJ2-5; D is ambiguous. Trimming stripped 0 bases from V and 5 bases from J, with 10 bases between. CDR1 MNHEY and CDR2 SVGEGT come from the germline V gene. The CDR3 covers 14 residues. CDR3 loop: CASSYSWNGETQYF. CDR3 sequence (DNA): TGTGCCAGCAGTTACTCATGGAACGGTGAGACCCAGTACTTC.

This clonotype was counted many times. One end of the junction is discordant with germline, which a read error may explain. This chain links TRBV7-7 with TRBJ2-5; 9 nucleotides line up with TRBD1. CDR1 is SSHAT and CDR2 is FNYEAQ in the germline V gene (reference sequence). The CDR3 covers 15 residues. For the CDR3, the DNA is TGTGCTAGCAGCTCGGGGACAGGGCGTCGAGAGACCCAGTACTTC. This codes for CASSSGTGRRETQYF.